This TCR beta chain was captured by sequencing in a study of blood T cell repertoires in COVID-19. Assay used: immunoSEQ multiplex PCR; TCRdb lists only in-frame clones, some missing. The sample carries about 69,000 clones, around 90% recorded once. Trimming cost V 5 bases and J 5 bases, with 13 bases left between them. Looked up from germline, CDR1 is LNHNV and CDR2 is YYDKDF (reference sequence). The CDR3 sequence is 14 residues long. The rearrangement joins TRBV15 to TRBJ1-5; D is possibly TRBD1 (6 bases). The sequencing sample was made of peripheral blood. The origin of this receptor is a man in his forties or fifties with acute or convalescent COVID-19. This CDR3 reads CATSRLRGYQPQHF. The DNA of the CDR3 is TGTGCCACCAGCCGTCTCAGGGGATATCAGCCCCAGCATTTT.